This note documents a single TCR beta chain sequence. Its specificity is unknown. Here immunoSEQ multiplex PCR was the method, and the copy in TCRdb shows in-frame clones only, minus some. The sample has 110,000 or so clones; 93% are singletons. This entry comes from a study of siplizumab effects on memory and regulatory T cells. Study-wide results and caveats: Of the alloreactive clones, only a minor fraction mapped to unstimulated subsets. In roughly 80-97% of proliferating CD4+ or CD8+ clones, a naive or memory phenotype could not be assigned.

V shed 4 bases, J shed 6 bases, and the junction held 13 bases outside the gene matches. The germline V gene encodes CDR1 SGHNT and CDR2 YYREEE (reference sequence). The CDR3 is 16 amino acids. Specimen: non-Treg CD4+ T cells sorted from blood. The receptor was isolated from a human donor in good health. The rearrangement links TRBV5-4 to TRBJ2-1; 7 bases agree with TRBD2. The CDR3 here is CASSPSGTTTINEQFF. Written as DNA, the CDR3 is TGTGCCAGCAGCCCCTCCGGGACTACGACCATCAATGAGCAGTTCTTC.